The rows below give T cell receptor beta chains drawn from one sample of a study of T cell responses to AZD1222 COVID-19 vaccine. The assay was immunoSEQ multiplex PCR, and TCRdb's table has in-frame clones only and misses some. The sample has some 74,000 clones; around 80% are singletons. Sample: peripheral blood, taken on day 0 of AZD1222 vaccination. The receptor set was obtained from an adult in good health. CDR3s include the opening cysteine and the closing phenylalanine or tryptophan. Each record gives: CDR3 length, D gene, clone size, V gene, J gene, CDR3 protein, CDR3 DNA. The D gene is left open where the match is weak. Size tells how often a clone was seen (once, few, many) or the class of an expanded clone, and some rows leave it out.

>13|-|few|TRBV3-1/TRBV3-2|TRBJ1-3
CASTRGTGNTIYF
TGTGCCAGCACCCGCGGAACTGGAAACACCATATATTTT
>15|-|-|TRBV6-5|TRBJ1-1
CASDPTGLMNTEAFF
TGTGCCAGCGATCCCACGGGACTCATGAACACTGAAGCTTTCTTT
>16|TRBD1|-|TRBV10-3|TRBJ1-4
CAISQDRGRANEKLFF
TGTGCCATCAGCCAGGACAGGGGGCGCGCTAATGAAAAACTGTTTTTT
>13|TRBD1|-|TRBV7-2|TRBJ1-5
CASSLSGGQPQHF
TGTGCCAGCAGCTTATCAGGGGGCCAGCCCCAGCATTTT
>13|-|-|TRBV6-5|TRBJ2-7
CASRTEGSYEQYF
TGTGCCAGCCGCACAGAGGGATCCTACGAGCAGTACTTC
>13|-|-|TRBV30|TRBJ2-4
CAWSVGGANIQYF
TGTGCCTGGAGTGTAGGAGGGGCGAACATTCAGTACTTC
>16|-|-|TRBV6-1|TRBJ1-1
CASSEGGGVLGPEAFF
TGTGCCAGCAGTGAAGGAGGGGGGGTATTGGGGCCTGAAGCTTTCTTT
>14|-|once|TRBV6-5|TRBJ2-7
CASTRDRNTYEQYF
TGTGCCAGCACGCGGGACAGAAATACCTACGAGCAGTACTTC
>13|-|-|TRBV30|TRBJ1-5
CAWSGGSNQPQHF
TGTGCCTGGTCGGGGGGCAGCAATCAGCCCCAGCATTTT
>14|-|-|TRBV13|TRBJ2-2
CASSLGRSTGELFF
TGTGCCAGCAGCTTGGGTCGGTCCACCGGGGAGCTGTTTTTT
>14|TRBD1|-|TRBV2|TRBJ1-3
CASRTGAAGNTIYF
TGTGCCAGCAGGACAGGGGCTGCCGGAAACACCATATATTTT
>13|-|-|TRBV6-5|TRBJ2-7
CASSLSTGDEQYF
TGTGCCAGCAGTCTTAGTACTGGGGACGAGCAGTACTTC
>16|TRBD2|-|TRBV3-1/TRBV3-2|TRBJ2-7
CASSSRRLAAPYEQYF
TGTGCCAGCAGCTCCCGCCGACTAGCGGCGCCCTACGAGCAGTACTTC
>13|-|few|TRBV27|TRBJ2-7
CASSSSVIGEQYF
TGTGCCAGCAGTTCCTCCGTCATAGGCGAGCAGTACTTC
>12|-|-|TRBV19|TRBJ1-2
CASKSNSYGYTF
TGTGCCAGTAAATCTAACTCGTATGGCTACACCTTC
>16|-|few|TRBV6-5|TRBJ1-2
CASSYSARVHTDGYTF
TGTGCCAGCAGTTACTCTGCCAGGGTCCACACGGATGGCTACACCTTC
>13|-|few|TRBV29-1|TRBJ1-2
CSVHREFGYGYTF
TGCAGCGTTCATAGGGAATTCGGCTATGGCTACACCTTC
>15|TRBD1|once|TRBV5-1|TRBJ2-5
CASSQRQGSGETQYF
TGCGCCAGCAGCCAAAGACAGGGATCAGGAGAGACCCAGTACTTC
>11|-|-|TRBV7-2|TRBJ2-1
CASSLNGEQFF
TGTGCCAGCAGCTTAAACGGGGAGCAGTTCTTC
>16|TRBD2|-|TRBV18|TRBJ2-1
CASSRRTSGEYNEQFF
TGTGCCAGCTCACGTCGGACTAGCGGGGAATACAATGAGCAGTTCTTC
>15|-|-|TRBV4-1|TRBJ1-5
CASSFQGMSDQPQHF
TGCGCCAGCAGCTTCCAGGGGATGTCGGATCAGCCCCAGCATTTT
>19|-|-|TRBV7-8|TRBJ1-6
CASSSIPYGLSSYNSPLHF
TGTGCCAGCAGCTCCATACCATACGGCCTGAGCTCCTATAATTCACCCCTCCACTTT
>15|-|-|TRBV6-5|TRBJ1-4
CASSYSDGGSEKLFF
TGTGCCAGCAGTTACTCTGACGGGGGGAGTGAAAAACTGTTTTTT
>13|TRBD2|-|TRBV6-5|TRBJ2-1
CAVRLAGGSEQFF
TGTGCCGTCAGGCTAGCGGGAGGGAGTGAGCAGTTCTTC
>14|-|-|TRBV5-4|TRBJ2-5
CASSYPGESETQYF
TGTGCCAGCAGCTATCCCGGGGAATCGGAGACCCAGTACTTC
>15|TRBD1|-|TRBV7-8|TRBJ1-1
CASSDRDSGNTEAFF
TGTGCCAGCAGCGACCGGGACAGTGGGAACACTGAAGCTTTCTTT
>14|TRBD1|-|TRBV7-9|TRBJ2-7
CASSLRTGFYEQYF
TGTGCCAGCAGCCTCCGGACAGGGTTCTACGAGCAGTACTTC
>14|-|-|TRBV6-5|TRBJ1-5
CASSGGQYNQPQHF
TGTGCCAGCAGCGGTGGACAGTACAATCAGCCCCAGCATTTT
>13|-|-|TRBV7-2|TRBJ1-1
CASSLGAITEAFF
TGTGCCAGCAGCTTAGGTGCTATCACTGAAGCTTTCTTT
>14|TRBD2|once|TRBV2|TRBJ2-5
CASKTSGGEKTQYF
TGTGCCAGCAAAACTAGCGGGGGAGAGAAGACCCAGTACTTC
>12|-|-|TRBV12-3/TRBV12-4|TRBJ2-7
CASSQRRGEQYF
TGTGCCAGCAGCCAACGTCGAGGGGAGCAGTACTTC
>15|-|-|TRBV5-6|TRBJ1-1
CASSLLWREDTEAFF
TGTGCCAGCAGCTTGTTGTGGCGGGAAGACACTGAAGCTTTCTTT
>17|-|-|TRBV28|TRBJ2-5
CASSAEKRRVGAETQYF
TGTGCCAGTAGTGCAGAAAAACGACGGGTTGGTGCAGAGACCCAGTACTTC
>14|-|-|TRBV2|TRBJ1-1
CASSEGPGLTEAFF
TGTGCCAGCAGTGAAGGGCCAGGGCTAACTGAAGCTTTCTTT
>13|TRBD1|once|TRBV15|TRBJ2-7
CATSKQGRYEQYF
TGTGCCACCAGCAAACAGGGGCGCTACGAGCAGTACTTC
>15|-|-|TRBV5-1|TRBJ1-4
CASSSTGTFNEKLFF
TGCGCCAGCAGCAGCACCGGGACTTTTAATGAAAAACTGTTTTTT
>15|TRBD1|once|TRBV19|TRBJ1-5
CASTTDRGQNQPQHF
TGTGCCAGTACCACCGACAGGGGGCAGAATCAGCCCCAGCATTTT
>11|-|-|TRBV5-4|TRBJ2-7
CASSFGDEQYF
TGTGCCAGCAGCTTTGGGGACGAGCAGTACTTC
>17|-|-|TRBV5-1|TRBJ1-3
CASSLANGRNSGNTIYF
TGCGCCAGCAGCTTGGCTAATGGCCGCAACTCTGGAAACACCATATATTTT
>16|TRBD2|-|TRBV5-8|TRBJ2-3
CASSPGGLAITDTQYF
TGTGCCAGCAGCCCAGGGGGACTAGCGATAACAGATACGCAGTATTTT
>12|-|-|TRBV7-9|TRBJ2-3
CASSLAVDTQYF
TGTGCCAGCAGCTTAGCGGTGGATACGCAGTATTTT
>18|-|-|TRBV19|TRBJ1-6
CASTEYAAGTRDNSPLHF
TGTGCCAGTACCGAATACGCGGCGGGAACCAGAGATAATTCACCCCTCCACTTT
>19|TRBD2|-|TRBV27|TRBJ2-1
CASSLSIMLRGGNYNEQFF
TGTGCCAGCAGTTTATCGATAATGTTGCGGGGGGGCAACTACAATGAGCAGTTCTTC
>12|-|few|TRBV29-1|TRBJ1-1
CSANGGVTEAFF
TGCAGCGCTAACGGGGGTGTCACTGAAGCTTTCTTT
>13|-|-|TRBV6-5|TRBJ2-5
CASSWAGGETQYF
TGTGCCAGCAGTTGGGCAGGCGGAGAGACCCAGTACTTC
>15|-|once|TRBV6-1|TRBJ2-1
CASSEDGLNRDEQFF
TGTGCCAGCAGTGAAGACGGACTGAACAGGGATGAGCAGTTCTTC
>17|-|few|TRBV15|TRBJ1-5
CATSRDNEGLSNQPQHF
TGTGCCACCAGCAGAGATAATGAGGGTTTAAGCAATCAGCCCCAGCATTTT
>15|-|-|TRBV28|TRBJ1-5
CASSTQTGGYQPQHF
TGTGCCAGCAGTACGCAGACAGGAGGGTATCAGCCCCAGCATTTT
>13|-|-|TRBV11-3|TRBJ2-5
CASSSSTSNTQYF
TGTGCCAGCAGCTCTTCGACTAGTAATACCCAGTACTTC
>14|TRBD1|-|TRBV11-2|TRBJ1-1
CASSQTGGNTEAFF
TGTGCCAGCAGCCAGACAGGGGGGAACACTGAAGCTTTCTTT
>14|-|-|TRBV6-1|TRBJ2-7
CASSEARTRYEQYF
TGTGCCAGCAGTGAAGCTCGGACTCGCTACGAGCAGTACTTC
>15|-|once|TRBV5-1|TRBJ2-2
CASSLVGGNTGELFF
TGCGCCAGCAGCTTGGTTGGCGGTAACACCGGGGAGCTGTTTTTT
>14|-|few|TRBV6-5|TRBJ2-3
CASGGLSLTDTQYF
TGTGCCAGCGGGGGGCTTTCCCTCACAGATACGCAGTATTTT